The 13 T cell receptor beta chains below come from one sample, sequenced in a study of T cell responses to AZD1222 COVID-19 vaccine. TCRdb keeps only in-frame clones here, not all; method: immunoSEQ multiplex PCR. The sample records some 130,000 clones, roughly 90% being singletons. This sample comprised peripheral blood, obtained on day 0 of AZD1222 vaccination. The receptor source for this set is an adult in good health.

The chain couples TRBV19 to TRBJ1-4, with D tentatively TRBD1 (6 bases). Germline V CDR1 and CDR2: LNHDA, SQIVND (reference sequence). CDR3 length equals 16 residues. Trimming removed 7 bases at V and 6 bases at J, with 21 bases between. The CDR3 bases are TGTGCCAGTACCCCCTTCTTCAGGGGCGCTTATGAAAAACTGTTTTTT. This sequence encodes CASTPFFRGAYEKLFF.

This clone has only one observation. The rearrangement links TRBV15 to TRBJ2-7, with D uncertain. The CDR3 spans 13 residues. Per the germline V gene, CDR1 is LNHNV and CDR2 is YYDKDF (reference sequence). V was shortened by 5 bases and J by 4 bases, with 12 bases between the two germline ends. The CDR3 loop is CATSEQSVYEQYF. CDR3 DNA: TGTGCCACCAGCGAGCAATCAGTTTACGAGCAGTACTTC.

This clone came up once. This chain uses TRBV19 with TRBJ1-5; no reliable D call. The CDR3 is 15 residues long. Trimming shortened V by 4 bases and J by 2 bases, and 12 bases separated the two germline ends. CDR1 and CDR2 from the germline V gene are LNHDA and SQIVND (reference sequence). The CDR3 DNA sequence: TGTGCCAGTAGTACCCGGGAAGGCCGCAATCAGCCCCAGCATTTT. Translation: CASSTREGRNQPQHF.

This chain links TRBV19 with TRBJ2-7; D gene unclear. The V gene lost 5 bases and the J gene lost 0 bases, with 11 bases spanning the gap. Germline V gene lookup returns CDR1 LNHDA and CDR2 SQIVND (reference sequence). The CDR3 totals 14 residues. CDR3 in amino acids: CASSPRFSSYEQYF. DNA for the CDR3: TGTGCCAGTAGTCCCCGATTCTCCTCCTACGAGCAGTACTTC.

The chain recombines TRBV27 with TRBJ2-7; 10 nucleotides line up with TRBD1. Trimming cost V 6 bases and J 5 bases; bases outside gene matches: 4. The length of the CDR3 is 13 residues. Germline CDR1 reads MNHEY; CDR2 reads SMNVEV (reference sequence). CDR3 in DNA: TGTGCCAGCAGCCGTGGGACAGGGGACGAGCAGTACTTC. It codes for CASSRGTGDEQYF.

The chain joins TRBV5-1 to TRBJ2-5; either TRBD1 or TRBD2 may supply D (6 bases each). The CDR3 is 19 residues long. Trimming pared 0 bases from V and 2 bases from J, leaving 23 bases between. Per germline, CDR1 SGHRS and CDR2 YFSETQ. The CDR3 DNA follows: TGCGCCAGCAGCTTGGGGGTCGGGGGCCGACGGTCGACACAAGAGACCCAGTACTTC. Its translation is CASSLGVGGRRSTQETQYF. The whole variable domain, filled in from reference TRBV5-1 and TRBJ2-5, reads KAGVTQTPRYLIKTRGQQVTLSCSPISGHRSVSWYQQTPGQGLQFLFEYFSETQRNKGNFPGRFSGRQFSNSRSEMNVSTLELGDSALYLCASSLGVGGRRSTQETQYFGPGTRLLVL.

This sequence joins TRBV3-1 (or the pseudogene TRBV3-2) and TRBJ1-4; 7 bases agree with TRBD1. The V gene end was trimmed by 6 bases and the J gene end by 1 base; junction bases not matched to a gene: 2. CDR1 and CDR2 from the germline V gene are LGHDT and YNNKEL (reference sequence). The CDR3 totals 14 residues. CDR3 coding DNA: TGTGCCAGCAGGAGACAGGGAACTAATGAAAAACTGTTTTTT. It yields the protein CASRRQGTNEKLFF.

V and J are TRBV27 and TRBJ1-4; the match to TRBD1 covers 10 bases. The CDR3 covers 14 residues. Trimming removed 8 bases from V and 6 bases from J; junction bases left unmatched: 6. Germline V lookup: CDR1 MNHEY, CDR2 SMNVEV (reference sequence). CDR3 DNA sequence: TGTGCCAGCTGCTGGACAGGGGGGGATGAAAAACTGTTTTTT. Its protein product is CASCWTGGDEKLFF. The variable domain in full, completed from reference TRBV27 and TRBJ1-4, reads EAQVTQNPRYLITVTGKKLTVTCSQNMNHEYMSWYRQDPGLGLRQIYYSMNVEVTDKGDVPEGYKVSRKEKRNFPLILESPSPNQTSLYFCASCWTGGDEKLFFGSGTQLSVL.

V usage is TRBV5-4 and J usage is TRBJ1-1, with unresolved D. CDR1 is SGHNT, CDR2 YYREEE, per germline (reference sequence). V was trimmed by 6 bases and J by 5 bases, leaving 11 bases between them. The CDR3 spans 12 residues. The DNA for the CDR3 is TGTGCCAGCATGAAGGGAGGGACTGAAGCTTTCTTT. Residues: CASMKGGTEAFF.

The chain has TRBV9 and TRBJ1-1; D is ambiguous. The germline V gene encodes CDR1 SGDLS and CDR2 YYNGEE. V lost 4 bases, J lost 1 base, and 8 bases lay in between. This CDR3 spans 13 amino acids. Here the CDR3 reads CASSRSPNTEAFF. In DNA, the CDR3 is TGTGCCAGCAGCCGCAGCCCGAACACTGAAGCTTTCTTT.

The genes are TRBV30 and TRBJ1-1; D not resolved. Germline V CDR1 and CDR2: GTSNPN, SVGIG (reference sequence). The V and J ends lost 3 bases and 7 bases respectively, with 15 bases between them. This CDR3 contains 13 residues. CDR3 bases: TGTGCCTGGAGGGCCCCCCCTTCGCTTGAAGCTTTCTTT. Amino acid sequence: CAWRAPPSLEAFF.

This clone was seen more than once but under ten times. The chain combines TRBV5-1 with TRBJ2-1; 11 bases match TRBD2. Trimming at V came to 4 bases and at J to 9 bases, leaving 15 bases not matched to a gene. Germline loops: CDR1 SGHRS, CDR2 YFSETQ. The CDR3 extends over 17 amino acids. In DNA, the CDR3 is TGCGCCAGCAGCCCAAATGGGGGTACTAGCGGGAGCACTGAGCAGTTCTTC. Its translation: CASSPNGGTSGSTEQFF.

The chain employs TRBV7-8 and TRBJ1-2; D not certain. Trimming cost V 5 bases and J 4 bases, with 8 bases left between them. This CDR3 contains 12 residues. Germline CDR1 reads SGHVS; CDR2 reads FQNEAQ. CDR3 amino acids: CASSPLSYGYTF. Written as DNA, the CDR3 is TGTGCCAGCAGCCCCCTATCCTATGGCTACACCTTC. Full variable domain (remainder filled in from reference TRBV7-8 and TRBJ1-2): GAGVSQSPRYKVAKRGQDVALRCDPISGHVSLFWYQQALGQGPEFLTYFQNEAQLDKSGLPSDRFFAERPEGSVSTLKIQRTQQEDSAVYLCASSPLSYGYTFGSGTRLTVV.